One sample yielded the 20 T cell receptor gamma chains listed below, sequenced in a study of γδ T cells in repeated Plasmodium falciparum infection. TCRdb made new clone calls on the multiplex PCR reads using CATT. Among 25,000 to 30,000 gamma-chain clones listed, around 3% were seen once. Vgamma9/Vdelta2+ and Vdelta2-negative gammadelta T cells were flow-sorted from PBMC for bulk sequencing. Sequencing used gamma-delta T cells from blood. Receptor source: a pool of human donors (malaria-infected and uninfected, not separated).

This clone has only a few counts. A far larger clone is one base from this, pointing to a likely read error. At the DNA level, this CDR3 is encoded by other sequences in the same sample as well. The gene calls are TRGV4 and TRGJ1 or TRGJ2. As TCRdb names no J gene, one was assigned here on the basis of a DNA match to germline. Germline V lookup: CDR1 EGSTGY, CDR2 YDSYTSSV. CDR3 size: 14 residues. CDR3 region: CATWDAPDYYKKLF. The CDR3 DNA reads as TGTGCCACCTGGGATGCCCCGGATTATTACAAGAAACTCTTT.

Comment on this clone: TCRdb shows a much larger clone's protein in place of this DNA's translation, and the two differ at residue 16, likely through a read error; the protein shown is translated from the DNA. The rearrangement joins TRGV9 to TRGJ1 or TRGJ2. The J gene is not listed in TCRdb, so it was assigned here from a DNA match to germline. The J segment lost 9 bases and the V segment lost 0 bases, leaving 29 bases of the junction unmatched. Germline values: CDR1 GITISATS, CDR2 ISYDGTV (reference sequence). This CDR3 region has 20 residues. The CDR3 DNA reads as TGTGCCTTGTGGGAGGTGGCGCGCCCTACCACCTATCCTCAGAAGAGTAAGAAACTCTTT. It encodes CALWEVARPTTYPQKSKKLF.

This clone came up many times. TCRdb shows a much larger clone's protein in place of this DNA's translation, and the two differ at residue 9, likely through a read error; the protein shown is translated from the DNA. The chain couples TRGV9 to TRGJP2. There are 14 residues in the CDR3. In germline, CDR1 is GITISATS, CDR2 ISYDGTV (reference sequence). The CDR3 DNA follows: TGTGCCTTGTGGGAGTATAGTAGTGGTTGGATCAAGACGTTT. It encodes CALWEYSSGWIKTF.

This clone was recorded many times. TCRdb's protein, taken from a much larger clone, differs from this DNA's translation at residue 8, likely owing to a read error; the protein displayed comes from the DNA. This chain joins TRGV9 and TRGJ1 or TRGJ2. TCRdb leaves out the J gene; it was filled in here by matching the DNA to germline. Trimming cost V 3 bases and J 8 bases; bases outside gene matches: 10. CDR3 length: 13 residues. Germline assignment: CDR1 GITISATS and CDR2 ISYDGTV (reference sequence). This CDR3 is CALWEPIRNKKLF. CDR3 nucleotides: TGTGCCTTGTGGGAGCCTATCAGGAATAAGAAACTCTTT.

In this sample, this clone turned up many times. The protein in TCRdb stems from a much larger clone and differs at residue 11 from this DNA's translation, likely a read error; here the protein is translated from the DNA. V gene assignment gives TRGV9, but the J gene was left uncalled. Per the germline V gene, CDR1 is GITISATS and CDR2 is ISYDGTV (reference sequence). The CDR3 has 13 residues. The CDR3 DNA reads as TGTGCCTTGTGGGAGGTGCACGCTTATAAGGAACTCTTT. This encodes CALWEVHAYKELF.

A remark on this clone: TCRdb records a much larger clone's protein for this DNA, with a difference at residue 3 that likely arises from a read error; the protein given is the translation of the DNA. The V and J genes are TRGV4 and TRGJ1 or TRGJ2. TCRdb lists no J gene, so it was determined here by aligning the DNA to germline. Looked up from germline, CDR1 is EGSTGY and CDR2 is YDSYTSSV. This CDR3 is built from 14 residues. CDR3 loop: CAAWDPWSYYKKLF. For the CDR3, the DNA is TGTGCCGCCTGGGATCCTTGGAGCTATTATAAGAAACTCTTT.

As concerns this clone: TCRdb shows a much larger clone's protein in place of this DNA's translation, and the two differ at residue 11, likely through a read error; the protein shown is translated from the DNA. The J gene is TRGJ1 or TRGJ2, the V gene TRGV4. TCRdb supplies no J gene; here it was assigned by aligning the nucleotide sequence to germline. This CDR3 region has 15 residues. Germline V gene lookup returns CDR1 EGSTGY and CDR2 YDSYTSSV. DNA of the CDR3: TGTGCCACCTGGGATGGGCCTTTGAATTATCATAAGAAACTCTTT. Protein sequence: CATWDGPLNYHKKLF.

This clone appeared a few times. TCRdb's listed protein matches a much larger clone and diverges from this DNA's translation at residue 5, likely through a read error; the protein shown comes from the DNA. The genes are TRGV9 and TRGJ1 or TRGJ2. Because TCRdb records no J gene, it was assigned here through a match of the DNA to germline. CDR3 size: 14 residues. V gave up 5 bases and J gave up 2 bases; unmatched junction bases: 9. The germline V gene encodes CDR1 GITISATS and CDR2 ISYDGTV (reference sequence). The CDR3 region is CALWVTQDYYKKLF. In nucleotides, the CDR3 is TGTGCCTTGTGGGTGACCCAGGATTATTATAAGAAACTCTTT.

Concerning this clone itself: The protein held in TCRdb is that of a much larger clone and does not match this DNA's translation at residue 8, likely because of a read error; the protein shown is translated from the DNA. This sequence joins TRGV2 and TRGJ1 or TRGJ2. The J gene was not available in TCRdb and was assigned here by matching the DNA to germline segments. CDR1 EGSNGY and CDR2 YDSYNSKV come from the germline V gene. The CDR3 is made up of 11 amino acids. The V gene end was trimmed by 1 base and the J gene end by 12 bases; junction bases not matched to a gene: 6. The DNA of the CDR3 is TGTGCCACCTGGGACGGTCCCATGAAACTCTTT. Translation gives CATWDGPMKLF.

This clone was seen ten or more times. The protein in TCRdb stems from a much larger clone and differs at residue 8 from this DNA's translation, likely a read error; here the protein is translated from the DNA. In DNA form, the CDR3 reads TGTGCCTTGTGGGAGGTTGAGTGGGGCAAAAAAATCAAGGTATTT. This translates into CALWEVEWGKKIKVF. The chain links TRGV9 to TRGJP. TCRdb leaves out the J gene; it was filled in here by matching the DNA to germline. CDR1 is GITISATS, CDR2 ISYDGTV, per germline (reference sequence). This CDR3 has 15 residues.

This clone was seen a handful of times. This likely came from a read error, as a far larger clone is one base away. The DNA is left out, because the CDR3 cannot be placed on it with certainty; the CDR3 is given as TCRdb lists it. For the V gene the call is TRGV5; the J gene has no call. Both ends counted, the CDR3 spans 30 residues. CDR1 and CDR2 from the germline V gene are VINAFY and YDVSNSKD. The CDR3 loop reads CATWDSRVRNSLAVEQHLLSQVSIGRIQHF.

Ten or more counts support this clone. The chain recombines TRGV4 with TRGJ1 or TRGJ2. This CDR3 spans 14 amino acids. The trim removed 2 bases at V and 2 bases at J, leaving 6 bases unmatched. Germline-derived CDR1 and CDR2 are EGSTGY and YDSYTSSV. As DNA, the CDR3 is TGTGCCACCTGGGATGTTAGTCATTATTATAAGAAACTCTTT. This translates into CATWDVSHYYKKLF.

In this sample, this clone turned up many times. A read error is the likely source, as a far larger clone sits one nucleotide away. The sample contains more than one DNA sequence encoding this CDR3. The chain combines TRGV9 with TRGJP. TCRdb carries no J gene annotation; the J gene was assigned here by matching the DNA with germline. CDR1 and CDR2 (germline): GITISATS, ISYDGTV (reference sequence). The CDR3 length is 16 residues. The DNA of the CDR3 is TGTGCCTTGTGGGAGGTGCGGGTGATGGGTAAAAAAATCAAGGTATTT. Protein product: CALWEVRVMGKKIKVF.

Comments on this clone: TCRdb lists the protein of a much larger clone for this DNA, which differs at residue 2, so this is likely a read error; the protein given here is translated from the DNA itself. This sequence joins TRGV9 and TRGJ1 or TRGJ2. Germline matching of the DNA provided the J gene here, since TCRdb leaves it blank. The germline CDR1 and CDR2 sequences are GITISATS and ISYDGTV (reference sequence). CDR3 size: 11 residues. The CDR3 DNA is TGTACCTTGTGGGAGGTGCGAAAGAAACTCTTT. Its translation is CTLWEVRKKLF.

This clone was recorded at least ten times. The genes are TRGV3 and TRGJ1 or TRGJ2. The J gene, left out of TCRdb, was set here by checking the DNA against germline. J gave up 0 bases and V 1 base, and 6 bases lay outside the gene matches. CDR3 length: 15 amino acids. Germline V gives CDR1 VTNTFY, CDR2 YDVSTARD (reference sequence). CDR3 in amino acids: CATWDSNSNYYKKLF. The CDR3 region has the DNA TGTGCCACCTGGGACAGTAATTCGAATTATTATAAGAAACTCTTT.

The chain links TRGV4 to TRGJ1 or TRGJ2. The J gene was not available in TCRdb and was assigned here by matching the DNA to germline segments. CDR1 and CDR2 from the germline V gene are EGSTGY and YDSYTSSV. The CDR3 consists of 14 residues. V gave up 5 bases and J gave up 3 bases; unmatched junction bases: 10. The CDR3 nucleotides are TGTGCCACCTGGGCCTCTCCGGGTTATTATAAGAAACTCTTT. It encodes CATWASPGYYKKLF.

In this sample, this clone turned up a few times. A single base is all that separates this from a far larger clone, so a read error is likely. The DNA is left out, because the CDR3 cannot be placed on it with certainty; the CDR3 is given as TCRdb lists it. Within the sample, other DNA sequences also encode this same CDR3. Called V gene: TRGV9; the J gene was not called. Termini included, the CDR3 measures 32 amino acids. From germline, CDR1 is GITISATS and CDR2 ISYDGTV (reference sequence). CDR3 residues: CALWEVQGAARNSLAVEQHLLSQVSIGRIQHF.

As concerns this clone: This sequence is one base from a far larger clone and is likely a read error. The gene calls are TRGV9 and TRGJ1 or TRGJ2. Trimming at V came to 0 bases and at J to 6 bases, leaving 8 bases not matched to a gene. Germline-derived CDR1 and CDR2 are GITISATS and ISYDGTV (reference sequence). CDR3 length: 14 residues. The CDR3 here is CALWEVHGSYKKLF. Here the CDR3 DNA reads TGTGCCTTGTGGGAGGTGCACGGGAGTTATAAGAAACTCTTT.

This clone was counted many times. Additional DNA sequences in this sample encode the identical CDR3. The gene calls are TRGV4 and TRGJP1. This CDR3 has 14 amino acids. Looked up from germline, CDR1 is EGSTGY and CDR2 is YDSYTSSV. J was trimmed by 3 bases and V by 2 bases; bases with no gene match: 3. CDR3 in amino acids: CATWDESTGWFKIF. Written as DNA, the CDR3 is TGTGCCACCTGGGATGAATCCACTGGTTGGTTCAAGATATTT.

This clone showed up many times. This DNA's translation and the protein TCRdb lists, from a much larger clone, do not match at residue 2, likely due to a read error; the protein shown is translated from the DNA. The CDR3 region is CTLWEVTQELGKKIKVF. The DNA for the CDR3 is TGTACCTTGTGGGAGGTTACGCAAGAGTTGGGCAAAAAAATCAAGGTATTT. This rearrangement joins TRGV9 to TRGJP. Here the J gene came from matching the DNA to germline, since TCRdb omits it. Germline loops: CDR1 GITISATS, CDR2 ISYDGTV (reference sequence). The CDR3 sequence is 17 residues long.